This TCR beta chain was sequenced during a study of control samples from healthy donors and cancer patients. J lost 10 bases, V lost 1 base, and 0 bases had no gene match. This CDR3 spans 12 amino acids. CDR1 and CDR2 from the germline V gene are SGHTA and FQGNSA. Sequenced by immunoSEQ multiplex PCR; TCRdb stores in-frame clones only, minus some. Of about 130,000 clones listed, more than 90% were seen once; the top ten hold less than 7%. The rearrangement uses TRBV7-2 and TRBJ2-1; 8 positions match TRBD2. This clonotype was sampled from a man aged 18 to 29 in good health. Sequences were obtained from blood. CDR3 in amino acids: CASSLGGREQFF. For the CDR3, the DNA is TGTGCCAGCAGCTTAGGCGGGAGGGAGCAGTTCTTC.